The clone carrying this T cell receptor (beta chain) was observed many times. Its antigen is unidentified. With 10-nucleotide random UMIs included, cDNA was synthesized by 5'RACE. Each CDR3 protein is one row after TCRdb ran MiXCR on the 5' RACE reads. The sample lists 40,000 to 50,000 distinct CDR3 sequences, 2% to 3% occurring once. This entry belongs to a study of neurological immune-mediated disorders. General study points: There was no association between the multiple sclerosis repertoire cluster and any clinical or MRI feature.

Trimming took off 0 bases at V and 8 bases at J, with 14 bases between the two ends. Germline V gene sequence: CDR1 SGHDN, CDR2 FVKESK. The CDR3 covers 15 residues. From 2 million PBMCs stored at -80 C, the unsorted libraries were generated. The J gene is TRBJ2-1, the V gene TRBV14; D unresolved. What was sequenced was PBMCs. This TCR was sampled from a man aged 25 to 45 with multiple sclerosis. The DNA of the CDR3 is TGTGCCAGCAGCCAAGATCAGGCCTATTCATATGAGCAGTTCTTC. Its protein product is CASSQDQAYSYEQFF.